The rows below give T cell receptor beta chains drawn from one sample of a study of beta chain features in type 1 diabetes. Libraries were prepared by immunoSEQ multiplex PCR; TCRdb keeps only in-frame clonotypes and omits some of them. The sample has fewer than 250,000 clones, 13% to 15% seen once. Input material: naive CD4+ T cells from blood. These TCRs come from a woman between 40 and 55 years old in good health. Both conserved end residues are part of each CDR3. A D gene is named only where the DNA matches it firmly. Not all rows give a size; the values are once, few, many and, for expanded clones, a class.

>TRBV19|-|-|TRBJ2-7
TGTGCCAGTAGTCCCCGGGAGCTGAGAGAGCAGTACTTC
CASSPRELREQYF
>TRBV9|-|TRBD2|TRBJ2-7
TGTGCCAGCAGCGTAGGGCTAGCGGGGAACTACGAGCAGTACTTC
CASSVGLAGNYEQYF
>TRBV7-9|-|-|TRBJ1-2
TGTGCCAGCAGCTTCCTCAGCGAGGTCTATGGCTACACCTTC
CASSFLSEVYGYTF
>TRBV21-1|-|-|TRBJ1-5
TGTGCCAGCGGGGGGGGCAGACCGACTCAGCCCCAGCATTTT
CASGGGRPTQPQHF
>TRBV29-1|few|TRBD1|TRBJ1-4
TGCAGCGCGCGGACAGGGCATATAGCAACTAATGAAAAACTGTTTTTT
CSARTGHIATNEKLFF
>TRBV11-2|-|-|TRBJ2-7
TGTGCCAGCAGCTTCGCGGGGCTCGAGCAGTACTTC
CASSFAGLEQYF
>TRBV11-2|-|TRBD1|TRBJ2-5
TGTGCCAGCAGCTTCGAGACAGGGCAGGCTGCGTACTTC
CASSFETGQAAYF
>TRBV11-2|few|TRBD1|TRBJ1-2
TGTGCCAGCAGCTCCTGGACAGGGGGGATAGACTATGGCTACACCTTC
CASSSWTGGIDYGYTF
>TRBV6-6|few|-|TRBJ1-1
TGTGCCAGCAGTCCGGAGTTACTGAACACTGAAGCTTTCTTT
CASSPELLNTEAFF
>TRBV2|-|TRBD1|TRBJ1-1
TGTGCCAGCCGGCGGGGGGACAGGGGTAGGGCTTTCTTT
CASRRGDRGRAFF
>TRBV5-4|-|TRBD2|TRBJ2-5
TGTGCCAGCAGCTTGAGCGGGGGGGTCGGAGAGACCCAGTACTTC
CASSLSGGVGETQYF
>TRBV5-1|-|TRBD2|TRBJ2-3
TGCGCCAGCAGCCTGACTAGCGGGGGTGCAGATACGCAGTATTTT
CASSLTSGGADTQYF
>TRBV6-6|once|-|TRBJ2-3
TGTGCCAGCTGGGGGGGCACAGATACGCAGTATTTT
CASWGGTDTQYF
>TRBV11-3|-|-|TRBJ2-1
TGTGCCAGCAGCACCACAGGGAGCTCCTACAATGAGCAGTTCTTC
CASSTTGSSYNEQFF
>TRBV4-3|-|-|TRBJ1-6
TGCGCCAGCAGCCTAATAAGGGTAGCGGGGAGGCTTGGAAATTCACCCCTCCACTTT
CASSLIRVAGRLGNSPLHF
>TRBV11-2|few|-|TRBJ2-3
TGTGCCAGCAGCCCAGAGGGCGGACGCACAGATACGCAGTATTTT
CASSPEGGRTDTQYF
>TRBV5-4|few|TRBD2|TRBJ2-4
TGTGCCAGCAGCCTTGGACTAGCGGGGGGTTTGGACATTCAGTACTTC
CASSLGLAGGLDIQYF
>TRBV29-1|few|-|TRBJ1-5
TGCAGCGTTGGTGGAGTCAATCAGCCCCAGCATTTT
CSVGGVNQPQHF
>TRBV5-5|few|-|TRBJ2-7
TGTGCCAGCAGCTTGGAGGGTCGGAGGGTTGGACACGAGCAGTACTTC
CASSLEGRRVGHEQYF
>TRBV27|-|TRBD2|TRBJ2-1
TGTGCCAGCAGGACCTCCGGGACTAGCGGCTACAATGAGCAGTTCTTC
CASRTSGTSGYNEQFF
>TRBV5-4|-|-|TRBJ1-3
TGTGCCAGCAGCTACCGACAGCGAAACACCATATATTTT
CASSYRQRNTIYF
>TRBV9|-|-|TRBJ2-3
TGTGCCAGCAGCGTAGAGGCGGGGGCGTCCACAGATACGCAGTATTTT
CASSVEAGASTDTQYF
>TRBV7-2|-|-|TRBJ1-1
TGTGCCAGCAGCTTAGAGGCCCCCAGGGAAGCTTTCTTT
CASSLEAPREAFF
>TRBV9|-|TRBD2|TRBJ2-7
TGTGCCAGCAGCCCGACCCGGACTAGCGATAACGACGAGCAGTACTTC
CASSPTRTSDNDEQYF
>TRBV6-1|-|-|TRBJ1-5
TGTGCCAGCAGTCAGGTACAGATTAGCAATCAGCCCCAGCATTTT
CASSQVQISNQPQHF
>TRBV5-1|few|TRBD1|TRBJ2-1
TGCGCCAGCAGCTTGGGAGTGGACAGGGGTGAGCAGTTCTTC
CASSLGVDRGEQFF
>TRBV29-1|-|-|TRBJ1-3
TGCAGCGTCGCGGGGGCAAGGGAGCGGAACACCATATATTTT
CSVAGARERNTIYF
>TRBV29-1|few|TRBD1|TRBJ1-5
TGCAGCGCCCAACAGGGGAACCAGCCCCAGCATTTT
CSAQQGNQPQHF
>TRBV7-8|few|-|TRBJ2-7
TGTGCCAGCAGATTAGGTAATATCGGGGGAGGCGGAGACGAGCAGTACTTC
CASRLGNIGGGGDEQYF
>TRBV7-9|few|TRBD1|TRBJ1-1
TGTGCCAGCAGCCTCCGACCGGACAGGGACACTGAAGCTTTCTTT
CASSLRPDRDTEAFF
>TRBV19|few|-|TRBJ2-6
TGTGCCAGCAGAAGCTCTGGGGCCAACGTCCTGACTTTC
CASRSSGANVLTF
>TRBV14|-|-|TRBJ1-4
TGTGCCAGCAGCAAAGCCGCAAGCTCTAATGAAAAACTGTTTTTT
CASSKAASSNEKLFF
>TRBV12-5|few|TRBD1|TRBJ1-2
TGTGCTAGTGGTTTGGTAATCTCGGGACAGCCTAACTATGGCTACACCTTC
CASGLVISGQPNYGYTF
>TRBV11-2|-|TRBD1|TRBJ1-2
TGTGCCAGCAGCACCGACAGGGAAGACTATGGCTACACCTTC
CASSTDREDYGYTF
>TRBV7-8|few|-|TRBJ2-1
TGTGCCAGCAGCTTAGGGACTTCGGCCTCCTACAATGAGCAGTTCTTC
CASSLGTSASYNEQFF
>TRBV6-6|once|-|TRBJ2-1
TGTGCCAGCAGTAGCGGAGAGCAGTTCTTC
CASSSGEQFF
>TRBV7-2|few|-|TRBJ2-2
TGTGCCAGCAGCCAAAGATGGGGCAGTGCTAACACCGGGGAGCTGTTTTTT
CASSQRWGSANTGELFF
>TRBV5-6|-|TRBD2|TRBJ2-1
TGTGCCAGCAGCCCCCTAGCGGGGGGGCTCAATGAGCAGTTCTTC
CASSPLAGGLNEQFF
>TRBV10-3|few|TRBD2|TRBJ2-3
TGTGCCATCAGTGTTTTAGCGGGGGTCCAGACAGATACGCAGTATTTT
CAISVLAGVQTDTQYF
>TRBV4-3|once|-|TRBJ1-2
TGCGCCAGCAGCCAAGATTTTCGAGGGTTGCCCCTGGGCTACACCTTC
CASSQDFRGLPLGYTF
>TRBV19|-|TRBD2|TRBJ2-3
TGTGCCAGTAGTATGGGGACTAGAGATACGCAGTATTTT
CASSMGTRDTQYF
>TRBV5-1|-|-|TRBJ2-2
TGCGCCAGCAGCTTTCAGGGAACCGGGGAGCTGTTTTTT
CASSFQGTGELFF
>TRBV5-1|few|-|TRBJ2-5
TGCGCCAGCAGCTACAGTAGGTACCAAGAGACCCAGTACTTC
CASSYSRYQETQYF
>TRBV7-2|many|-|TRBJ1-6
TGTGCCAGCAGCAGGCAGGGGATGGGTGCACCCCTCCACTTT
CASSRQGMGAPLHF
>TRBV11-2|few|-|TRBJ1-5
TGTGCCAGCAGTCCCGGCGGTAGCAATCAGCCCCAGCATTTT
CASSPGGSNQPQHF
>TRBV10-3|-|TRBD1|TRBJ2-7
TGTGCCACCCGGACAGGGCCAGCCGAGCAGTACTTC
CATRTGPAEQYF
>TRBV7-9|few|-|TRBJ1-5
TGTGCCAGCAGCCCCCACGGGATGATAGGTCAGCCCCAGCATTTT
CASSPHGMIGQPQHF
>TRBV4-3|-|TRBD1|TRBJ2-3
TGCGCCAGCAGCCAAGAAGGGACAGGGGGCACAGATACGCAGTATTTT
CASSQEGTGGTDTQYF
>TRBV13|few|TRBD1|TRBJ1-4
TGTGCCAGCAGCTCCGCGGGACAGGGAAATGAAAAACTGTTTTTT
CASSSAGQGNEKLFF
>TRBV2|-|TRBD1|TRBJ1-2
TGTGCCAGCAGTGTGGGGACAGGGGTCTATGGCTACACCTTC
CASSVGTGVYGYTF
>TRBV7-2|many|TRBD2|TRBJ2-3
TGTGCCAGCAGCTGGACTAGCGGCCGCACAGATACGCAGTATTTT
CASSWTSGRTDTQYF
>TRBV4-2|few|TRBD1|TRBJ2-1
TGTGCCAGCAGCCTGGCCGGACAGGGGGGGGACAATGAGCAGTTCTTC
CASSLAGQGGDNEQFF
>TRBV7-2|few|-|TRBJ2-7
TGTGCCAGCAGTTTACTTCCGACAGGACCGGTACACGAGCAGTACTTC
CASSLLPTGPVHEQYF
>TRBV19|-|-|TRBJ2-2
TGTGCCAGTAGTAGTGGGCGGGACACCGGGGAGCTGTTTTTT
CASSSGRDTGELFF
>TRBV29-1|many|-|TRBJ2-1
TGCAGCGCCTCCGAGGTCAATGAGCAGTTCTTC
CSASEVNEQFF
>TRBV6-4|-|-|TRBJ1-4
TGTGCCAGCAGCCGGGGGATCGCAACTAATGAAAAACTGTTTTTT
CASSRGIATNEKLFF
>TRBV5-6|few|TRBD1|TRBJ1-3
TGTGCCAGCAGCGGATTACAGGGGGTTCCCTCTGGAAACACCATATATTTT
CASSGLQGVPSGNTIYF
>TRBV19|-|TRBD1|TRBJ2-7
TGTGCCAGTAGTAGGACAGGGGGCACCTACGAGCAGTACTTC
CASSRTGGTYEQYF
>TRBV10-1|-|-|TRBJ1-1
TGCGCCAGCAGTGAAGTGGTCGGGACTGAAGCTTTCTTT
CASSEVVGTEAFF
>TRBV5-4|-|TRBD2|TRBJ2-3
TGTGCCAGCAGCCCCGGGACTAGCGGGCGCACAGATACGCAGTATTTT
CASSPGTSGRTDTQYF